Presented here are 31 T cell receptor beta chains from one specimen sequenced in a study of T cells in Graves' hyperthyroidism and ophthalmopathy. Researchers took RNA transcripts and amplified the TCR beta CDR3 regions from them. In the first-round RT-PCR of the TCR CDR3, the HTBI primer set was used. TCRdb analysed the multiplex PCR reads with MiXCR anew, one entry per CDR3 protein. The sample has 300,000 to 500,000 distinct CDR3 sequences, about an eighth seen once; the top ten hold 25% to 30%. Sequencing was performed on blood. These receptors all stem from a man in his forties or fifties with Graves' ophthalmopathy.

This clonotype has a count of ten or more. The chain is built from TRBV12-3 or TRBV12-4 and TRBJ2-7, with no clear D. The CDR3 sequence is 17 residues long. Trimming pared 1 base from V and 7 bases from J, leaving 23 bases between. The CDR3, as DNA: TGTGCCAGCAGTTTAGTAAGGTCTAGGCAACTACTGGGGGAGCAGTACTTC. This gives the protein CASSLVRSRQLLGEQYF.

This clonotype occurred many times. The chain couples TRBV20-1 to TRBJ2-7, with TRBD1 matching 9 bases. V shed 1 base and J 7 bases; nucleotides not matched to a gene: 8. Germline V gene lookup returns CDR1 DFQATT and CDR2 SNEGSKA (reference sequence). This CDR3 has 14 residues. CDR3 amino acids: CSARAQGQGFEQYF. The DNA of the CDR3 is TGCAGTGCTAGAGCACAAGGACAGGGGTTTGAGCAGTACTTC.

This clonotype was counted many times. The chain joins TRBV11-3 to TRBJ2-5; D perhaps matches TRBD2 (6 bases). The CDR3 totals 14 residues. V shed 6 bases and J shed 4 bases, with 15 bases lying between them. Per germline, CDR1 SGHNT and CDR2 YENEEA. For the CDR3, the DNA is TGTGCCAGCAGTTCTCCGTTGGGGGGAGAGACCCAGTACTTC. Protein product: CASSSPLGGETQYF.

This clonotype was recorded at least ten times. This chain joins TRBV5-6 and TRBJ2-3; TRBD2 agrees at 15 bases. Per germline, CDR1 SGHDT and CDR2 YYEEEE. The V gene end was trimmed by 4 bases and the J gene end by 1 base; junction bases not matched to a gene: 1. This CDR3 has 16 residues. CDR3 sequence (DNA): TGTGCCAGCAGCCGGACTAGCGGGGGGGGCACAGATACGCAGTATTTT. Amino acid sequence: CASSRTSGGGTDTQYF.

The DNA of the CDR3 is TGTGCCACCGACCAGGGGGGGAACTCCTACAATGAGCAGTTCTTC. Residues: CATDQGGNSYNEQFF. The rearrangement joins TRBV10-3 to TRBJ2-1; D possibly matches TRBD1 or TRBD2 (7 bases each). V dropped 10 bases and J dropped 0 bases, with 16 bases sitting between them. The CDR3 is made up of 15 amino acids. Per germline, CDR1 ENHRY and CDR2 SYGVKD.

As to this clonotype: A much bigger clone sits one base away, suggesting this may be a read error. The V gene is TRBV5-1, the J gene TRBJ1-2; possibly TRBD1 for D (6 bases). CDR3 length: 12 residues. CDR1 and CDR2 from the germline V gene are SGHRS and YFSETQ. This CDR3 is CVSSSPGDGYTF. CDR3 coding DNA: TGCGTCAGCAGCTCTCCAGGGGATGGCTACACCTTC.

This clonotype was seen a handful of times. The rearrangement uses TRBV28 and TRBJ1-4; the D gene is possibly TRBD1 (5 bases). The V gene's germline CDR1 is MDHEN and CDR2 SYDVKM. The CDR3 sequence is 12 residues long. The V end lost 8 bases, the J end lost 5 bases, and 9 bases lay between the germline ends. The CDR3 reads CASGAGNEKLFF. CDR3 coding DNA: TGTGCCAGCGGGGCGGGAAATGAAAAACTGTTTTTT.

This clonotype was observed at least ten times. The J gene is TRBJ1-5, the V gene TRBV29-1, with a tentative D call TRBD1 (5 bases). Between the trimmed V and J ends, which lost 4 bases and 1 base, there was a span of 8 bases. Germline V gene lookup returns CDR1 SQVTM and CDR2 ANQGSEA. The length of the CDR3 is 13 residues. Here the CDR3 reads CSVGGNSNQPQHF. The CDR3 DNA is TGCAGCGTTGGGGGCAACAGCAATCAGCCCCAGCATTTT.

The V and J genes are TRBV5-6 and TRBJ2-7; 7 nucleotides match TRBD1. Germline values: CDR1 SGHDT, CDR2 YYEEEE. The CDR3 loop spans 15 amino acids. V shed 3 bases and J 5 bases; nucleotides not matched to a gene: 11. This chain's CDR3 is CASSYRQGMGHEQYF. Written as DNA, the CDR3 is TGTGCCAGCAGCTACAGACAGGGTATGGGCCACGAGCAGTACTTC.

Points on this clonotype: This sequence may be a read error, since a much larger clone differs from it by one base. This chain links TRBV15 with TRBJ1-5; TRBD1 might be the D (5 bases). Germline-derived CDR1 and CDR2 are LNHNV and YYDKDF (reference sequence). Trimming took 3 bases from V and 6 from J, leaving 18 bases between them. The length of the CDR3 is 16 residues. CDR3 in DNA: TGTGCCACCAGCAGCGGGCCGGGACCTCCTGGTCAGCCCCAGCATTTT. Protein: CATSSGPGPPGQPQHF.

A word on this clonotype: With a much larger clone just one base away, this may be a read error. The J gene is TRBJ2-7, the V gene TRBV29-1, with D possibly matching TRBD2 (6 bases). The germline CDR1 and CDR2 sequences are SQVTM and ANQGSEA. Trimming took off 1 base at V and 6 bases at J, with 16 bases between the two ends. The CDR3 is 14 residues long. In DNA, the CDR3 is TGCAGCGTTGAAGCGTCGGGCGGGACGGCCGAGCAGTACTTC. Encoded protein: CSVEASGGTAEQYF.

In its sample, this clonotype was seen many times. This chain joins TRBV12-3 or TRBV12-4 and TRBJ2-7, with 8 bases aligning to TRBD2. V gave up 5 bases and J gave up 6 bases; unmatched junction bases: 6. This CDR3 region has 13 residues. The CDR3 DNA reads TGTGCCAGCAGTCAGCGGGAGTCTGGCGAGCAGTACTTC. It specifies CASSQRESGEQYF.

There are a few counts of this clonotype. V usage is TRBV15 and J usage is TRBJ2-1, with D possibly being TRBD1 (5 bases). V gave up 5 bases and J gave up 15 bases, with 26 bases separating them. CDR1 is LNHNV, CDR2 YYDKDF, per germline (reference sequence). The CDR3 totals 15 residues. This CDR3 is CATSASGRGYLHRFF. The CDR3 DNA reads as TGTGCCACCAGCGCCTCAGGTAGGGGATACCTCCACCGGTTCTTC.

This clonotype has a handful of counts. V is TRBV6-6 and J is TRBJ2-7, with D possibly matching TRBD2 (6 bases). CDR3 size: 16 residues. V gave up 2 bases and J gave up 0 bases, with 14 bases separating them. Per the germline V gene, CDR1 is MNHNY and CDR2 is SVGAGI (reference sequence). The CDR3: CASSYRSQTSSYEQYF. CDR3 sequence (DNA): TGTGCCAGCAGTTACCGGTCCCAGACTAGCTCCTACGAGCAGTACTTC.

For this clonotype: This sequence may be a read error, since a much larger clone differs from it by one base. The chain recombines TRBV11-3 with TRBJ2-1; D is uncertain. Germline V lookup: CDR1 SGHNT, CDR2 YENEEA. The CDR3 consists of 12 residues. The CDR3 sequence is CASSFYNNEQLF. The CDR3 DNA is TGTGCCAGCAGCTTCTATAACAATGAGCAGCTCTTC.

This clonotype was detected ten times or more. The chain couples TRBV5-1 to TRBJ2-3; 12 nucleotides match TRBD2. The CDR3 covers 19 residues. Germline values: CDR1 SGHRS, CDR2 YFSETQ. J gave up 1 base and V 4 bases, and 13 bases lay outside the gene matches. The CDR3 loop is CASSATGTSGPRRTDTQYF. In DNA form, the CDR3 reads TGCGCCAGCAGCGCCACCGGGACTAGCGGGCCCCGACGCACAGATACGCAGTATTTT.

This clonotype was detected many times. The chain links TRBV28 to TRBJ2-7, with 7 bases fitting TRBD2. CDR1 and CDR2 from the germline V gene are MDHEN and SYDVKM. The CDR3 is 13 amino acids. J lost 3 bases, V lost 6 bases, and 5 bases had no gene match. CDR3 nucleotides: TGTGCCAGCAGCACCGGACTAGTCTACGAGCAGTACTTC. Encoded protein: CASSTGLVYEQYF.

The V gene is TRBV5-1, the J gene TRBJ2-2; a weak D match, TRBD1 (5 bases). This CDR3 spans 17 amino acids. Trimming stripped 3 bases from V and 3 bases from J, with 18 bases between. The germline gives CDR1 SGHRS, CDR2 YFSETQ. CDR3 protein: CASSSGPEQGDTGELFF. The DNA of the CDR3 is TGCGCCAGCAGCTCCGGGCCAGAACAAGGGGACACCGGGGAGCTGTTTTTT.

CDR3 DNA sequence: TGTGCCAGCAGCGTAGGGACAGGGAAGGATATCTATGGCTACACCTTC. Translating gives CASSVGTGKDIYGYTF. The chain joins TRBV9 to TRBJ1-2; 8 positions match TRBD1. The germline CDR1 and CDR2 sequences are SGDLS and YYNGEE. The CDR3 contains 16 residues. V dropped 0 bases and J dropped 4; count of bases not matched to a gene: 8. Based on the CDR3 plus reference TRBV9 and TRBJ1-2, the full variable domain is DSGVTQTPKHLITATGQRVTLRCSPRSGDLSVYWYQQSLDQGLQFLIQYYNGEERAKGNILERFSAQQFPDLHSELNLSSLELGDSALYFCASSVGTGKDIYGYTFGSGTRLTVV.

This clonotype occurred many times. For the CDR3, the DNA is TGCAGTGCTAGAGTGGGTCGGAGCAACACCGGGGAGCTGTTTTTT. Translating gives CSARVGRSNTGELFF. This sequence joins TRBV20-1 and TRBJ2-2; D unclear. V lost 1 base, J lost 2 bases, and 11 bases lay in between. Germline V gives CDR1 DFQATT, CDR2 SNEGSKA (reference sequence). The CDR3 runs 15 residues.

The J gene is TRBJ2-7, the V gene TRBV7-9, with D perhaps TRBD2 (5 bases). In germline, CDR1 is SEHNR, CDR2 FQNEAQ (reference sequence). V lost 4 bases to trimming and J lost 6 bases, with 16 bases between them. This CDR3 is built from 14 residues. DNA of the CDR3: TGTGCCAGCAGCTGGCGAGAATCCGAGGGCGAGCAGTACTTC. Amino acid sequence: CASSWRESEGEQYF.

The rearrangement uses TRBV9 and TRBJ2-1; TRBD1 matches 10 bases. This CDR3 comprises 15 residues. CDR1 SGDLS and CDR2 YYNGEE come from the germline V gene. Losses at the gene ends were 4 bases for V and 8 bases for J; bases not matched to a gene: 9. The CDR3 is CASSPRDRGVDEQFF. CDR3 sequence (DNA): TGTGCCAGCAGCCCCAGGGACAGGGGTGTAGATGAGCAGTTCTTC.

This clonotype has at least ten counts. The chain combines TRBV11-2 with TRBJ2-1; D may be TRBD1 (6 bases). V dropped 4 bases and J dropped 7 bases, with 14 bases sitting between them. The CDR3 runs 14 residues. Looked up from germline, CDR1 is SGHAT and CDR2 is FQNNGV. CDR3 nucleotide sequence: TGTGCCAGCAGCTCAACAGGGATCCTGAATGAGCAGTTCTTC. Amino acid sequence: CASSSTGILNEQFF.

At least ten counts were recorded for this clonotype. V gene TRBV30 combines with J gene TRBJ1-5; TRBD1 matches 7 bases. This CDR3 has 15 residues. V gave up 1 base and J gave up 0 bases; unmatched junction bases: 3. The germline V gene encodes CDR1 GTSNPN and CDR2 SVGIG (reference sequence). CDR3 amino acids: CAWSEEGASNQPQHF. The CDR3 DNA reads TGTGCCTGGAGTGAGGAGGGGGCTAGCAATCAGCCCCAGCATTTT.

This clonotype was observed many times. The CDR3 loop is CASSSGTPEQTQYF. CDR3 coding DNA: TGTGCCAGCAGCTCCGGGACTCCAGAACAGACCCAGTACTTC. The J gene is TRBJ2-5, the V gene TRBV7-6; D is possibly TRBD2 (6 bases). Trimming stripped 4 bases from V and 6 bases from J, with 15 bases between. Germline assignment: CDR1 SGHVS and CDR2 FNYEAQ. The CDR3 is 14 residues long.

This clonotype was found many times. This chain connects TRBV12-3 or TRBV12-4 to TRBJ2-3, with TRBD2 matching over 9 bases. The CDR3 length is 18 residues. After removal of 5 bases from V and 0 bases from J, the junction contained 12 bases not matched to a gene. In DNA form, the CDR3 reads TGTGCCAGCAGTAAAATACCGGGACTAGCCCCGAGCACAGATACGCAGTATTTT. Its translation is CASSKIPGLAPSTDTQYF.

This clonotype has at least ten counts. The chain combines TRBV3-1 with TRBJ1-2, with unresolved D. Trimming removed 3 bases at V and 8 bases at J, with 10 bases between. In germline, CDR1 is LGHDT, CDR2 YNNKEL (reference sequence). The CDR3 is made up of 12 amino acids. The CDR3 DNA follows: TGTGCCAGCAGCCAGGGGAGGGTAGGCTACACCTTC. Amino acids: CASSQGRVGYTF.

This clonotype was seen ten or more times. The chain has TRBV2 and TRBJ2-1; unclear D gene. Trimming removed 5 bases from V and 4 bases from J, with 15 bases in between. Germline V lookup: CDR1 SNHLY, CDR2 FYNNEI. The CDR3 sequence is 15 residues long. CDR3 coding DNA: TGTGCCAGCAGTCTTGAAGTCAGCCCTTACAATGAGCAGTTCTTC. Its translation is CASSLEVSPYNEQFF.

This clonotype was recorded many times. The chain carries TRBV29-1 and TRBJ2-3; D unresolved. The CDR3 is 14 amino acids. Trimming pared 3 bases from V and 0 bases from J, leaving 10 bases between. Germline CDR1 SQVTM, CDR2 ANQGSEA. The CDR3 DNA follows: TGCAGCGTTGATAATGCGGCTAGCACAGATACGCAGTATTTT. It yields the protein CSVDNAASTDTQYF.

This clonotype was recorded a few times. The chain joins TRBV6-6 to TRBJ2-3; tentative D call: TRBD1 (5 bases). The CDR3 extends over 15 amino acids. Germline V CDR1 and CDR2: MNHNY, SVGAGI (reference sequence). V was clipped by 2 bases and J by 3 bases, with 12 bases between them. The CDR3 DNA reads TGTGCCAGCAGTTACAGGGGTGGTGCGACAGATACGCAGTATTTT. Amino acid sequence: CASSYRGGATDTQYF.

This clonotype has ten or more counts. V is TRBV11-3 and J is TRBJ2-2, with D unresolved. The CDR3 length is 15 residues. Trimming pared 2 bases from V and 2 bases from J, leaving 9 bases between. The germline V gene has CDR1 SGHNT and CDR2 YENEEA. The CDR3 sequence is CASSLNSGNTGELFF. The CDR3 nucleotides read TGTGCCAGCAGCTTAAACAGTGGAAACACCGGGGAGCTGTTTTTT.